The clone carrying this T cell receptor beta chain was counted a single time. The antigen is unknown. The CDR3 extends over 14 amino acids. V dropped 6 bases and J dropped 2 bases, with 8 bases sitting between them. The germline V gene encodes CDR1 SNHLY and CDR2 FYNNEI. The record originates from a study of shared clonotypes between healthy human individuals. Regarding the study as a whole: When naive CD4 clonotypes were compared across a handful of donors, 4% to 6.5% were shared.

There were no recent acute infections or vaccinations among the donors, who were healthy HIV-negative adults. The authors ran the assay at deep level. Across several immunoSEQ plates, the genomic DNA of each subset was split evenly. Sequenced by immunoSEQ multiplex PCR; TCRdb stores in-frame clones only, minus some. The top ten hold around 0.4% of the sample, which has 2 million to 3 million clones, 80% to 95% seen once. The receptor comes from a man younger than 35 in good health. Some clones in this sample may be carry-over from other donors' samples. Sequencing was carried out using naive CD4+ T cells from PBMCs. Subset of the sample: CD45RA+ positively selected. The chain carries TRBV2 and TRBJ2-6; D may be TRBD1 or TRBD2 (5 bases each). This chain's CDR3 is CASSRDAGANVLTF. The CDR3 region has the DNA TGTGCCAGCAGCAGGGACGCTGGGGCCAACGTCCTGACTTTC.